Listed below are T cell receptor beta chains from one sample, sequenced in a study of cytomegalovirus exposure and HLA in healthy donors. Sequencing was performed with immunoSEQ multiplex PCR; in TCRdb, only in-frame clones are kept and a portion is missing. The repertoire shows around 210,000 clones; the top ten hold about 1%. The source material was PBMCs. The source of these receptors is a woman between 25 and 40 years old in good health and CMV-seropositive. The CDR3 runs from the conserved cysteine through the conserved F or W. The D gene is left open where the match is weak.

d_call,v_call,j_call,cdr3_aa,cdr3_nt
NA,TRBV18,TRBJ1-1,CASSPPGGRSNTEAFF,TGTGCCAGCTCACCACCGGGGGGTCGGAGCAACACTGAAGCTTTCTTT
TRBD1,TRBV6-5,TRBJ1-6,CASSSGTGGPRSPLHF,TGTGCCAGCAGTTCAGGGACAGGGGGTCCACGATCACCCCTCCACTTT
TRBD1,TRBV2,TRBJ1-2,CASSGPGQGNYGYTF,TGTGCCAGCAGTGGACCGGGACAGGGGAACTATGGCTACACCTTC
TRBD2,TRBV4-1,TRBJ2-1,CASSPRESGRFQEQFF,TGCGCCAGCAGCCCCCGAGAGAGCGGGAGGTTTCAAGAGCAGTTCTTC
NA,TRBV6-5,TRBJ1-5,CASSFTGNSNQPQHF,TGTGCCAGCAGTTTTACGGGGAATAGCAATCAGCCCCAGCATTTT
TRBD1,TRBV6-5,TRBJ2-7,CASSTKGTGPYEQYF,TGTGCCAGCAGTACCAAGGGGACAGGTCCCTACGAGCAGTACTTC
NA,TRBV2,TRBJ1-2,CASSQESQGYGYTF,TGTGCCAGCAGTCAGGAATCACAGGGATATGGCTACACCTTC
TRBD1,TRBV19,TRBJ1-5,CASSALTGVKVQPQHF,TGTGCCAGTAGTGCCCTCACAGGGGTCAAAGTGCAGCCCCAGCATTTT
NA,TRBV7-2,TRBJ2-4,CASSLYPEGFRYF,TGTGCCAGCAGCCTATACCCAGAGGGCTTCAGGTACTTC
NA,TRBV7-2,TRBJ2-7,CASSLRYEQYF,TGTGCCAGCAGCCTCCGATACGAGCAGTACTTC
TRBD2,TRBV9,TRBJ2-3,CASSLTATSGIVHTQYF,TGTGCCAGCAGCTTAACCGCGACTAGCGGGATAGTGCATACGCAGTATTTT
TRBD1,TRBV7-6,TRBJ1-3,CASSLAVDLRDRSSGNTIYF,TGTGCCAGCAGCTTAGCAGTTGACCTCCGGGACAGGAGCTCTGGAAACACCATATATTTT
TRBD2,TRBV6-5,TRBJ2-1,CASSSLAGGSYNEQFF,TGTGCCAGCAGTTCTCTAGCGGGAGGATCCTACAATGAGCAGTTCTTC
TRBD1,TRBV18,TRBJ1-2,CASSQPGQGVYGYTF,TGTGCCAGCTCACAACCGGGACAGGGGGTATATGGCTACACCTTC
TRBD2,TRBV5-6,TRBJ2-5,CASSLLIASGGARETQYF,TGTGCCAGCAGTCTGTTGATTGCGAGCGGGGGGGCCAGGGAGACCCAGTACTTC
NA,TRBV6-5,TRBJ2-3,CATKKPAGAGGTQYF,TGTGCCACAAAAAAGCCGGCGGGGGCCGGCGGTACGCAGTATTTT
NA,TRBV6-1,TRBJ2-6,CASSVLWGGEGAGANVLTF,TGTGCCAGCAGTGTCCTTTGGGGGGGCGAGGGAGCTGGGGCCAACGTCCTGACTTTC